This T cell receptor beta chain derives from a study of blood T cell repertoires in COVID-19. About the research overall: Sites in the United States, Italy and Spain provided acute and convalescent COVID-19 samples. Sample material is recorded as cDNA or gDNA derived from T cells, B-cell-depleted T cells, or PBMCs.

In the authors' workflow: Estimation of nucleated cell counts was performed using reference gene primer amplification. Here immunoSEQ multiplex PCR was the method, and the copy in TCRdb shows in-frame clones only, minus some. That table furnishes V, J and clone size, whereas the DNA furnished D and trimming. The sample has about 190,000 clones, about 86% seen once. The specimen was peripheral blood. The clonotype comes from a man aged 25-40 years with active or convalescent COVID-19.

This CDR3 is CAWSRLALGGEQFF. The CDR3 bases are TGTGCCTGGAGTAGGCTAGCGTTGGGGGGTGAGCAGTTCTTC. The chain carries TRBV30 and TRBJ2-1; D may be TRBD2 (6 bases). The CDR3 runs 14 residues. Germline lookup yields CDR1 GTSNPN and CDR2 SVGIG (reference sequence). Trimming pared 2 bases from V and 9 bases from J, leaving 17 bases between. The full variable domain, in which reference TRBV30 and TRBJ2-1 provide the parts outside the CDR3, is SQTIHQWPATLVQPVGSPLSLECTVEGTSNPNLYWYRQAAGRGLQLLFYSVGIGQISSEVPQNLSASRPQDRQFILSSKKLLLSDSGFYLCAWSRLALGGEQFFGPGTRLTVL.